This T cell receptor beta chain came from a study of blood T cell repertoires in COVID-19 (dated by TCRdb to the early 2020s). Study-wide context: Collaborator samples came from the United States, Italy and Spain and covered acute and convalescent phases of COVID-19. The sample metadata nearly always contained a de-identified subject ID, COVID-19 status, age in years and sex. Deeply sampled blood TCRbeta repertoires from subjects exposed to, actively infected with, or recovered from COVID-19 were included in the dataset. Where available, HLA class I and class II types were taken from metadata supplied by the sample provider and were not determined by assay-based typing. The samples were drawn from two sources: the first 160 participants of the ongoing ImmuneRACE study, and 1,000 to 1,500 subjects contributed by 6 global collaborators. The prospective study material was composed of cDNA or gDNA derived from T cells, B-cell-depleted T cells, or PBMCs. The repertoires were released in a freely available public database intended as a resource for research on the immune response to SARS-CoV-2. What the study reported, not specific to this receptor: The amount of clinical and demographic metadata varied by source and participant and was provided uncurated.

A distance of 20 bases separates the germline ends of V and J, which lose 4 bases and 7 bases respectively. Via the germline V gene, CDR1 is MNHEY and CDR2 SVGAGI. The CDR3 holds 16 amino acids from the cysteine to the phenylalanine. Only the CDR3 portion is preserved as DNA: 48 bases, with reading frame beginning at the first base. Whole blood was collected in K2EDTA tubes by collaborating institutions according to the institutions' own protocols. For TCRbeta analysis, collaborators shipped samples in one of three forms: frozen whole blood, isolated PBMCs, or DNA extracted from either of those sample types. This clone was counted a single time. Its antigen is unknown. Base qualities were left out, and no much larger clone turns up one base away. TCRbeta CDR3 regions were amplified from genomic DNA using the immunoSEQ Assay, a bias-controlled multiplex PCR. Per the original workflow: Within the assay, amplification of reference gene primers was used to estimate how many nucleated cells each sample contained. Sequence reads were collapsed and filtered to measure the absolute abundance of every unique TCRbeta CDR3 rearrangement. For each sample, productive Simpson clonality was calculated by taking the square root of Simpson's diversity index across productive rearrangements. TCRdb retrieved this table from immuneACCESS and kept in-frame rearrangements only. Not all clones are present; in checked studies, unresolved V genes account for under half, and no reason is known for the remainder. Clone size and the V and J calls come from that table; the DNA yielded D and trimming. This sample comprises 210,000 or so clones, around 91% of them detected only once. The biggest ten clones account for around 4.8% of the sample.

The rearranged chain carries TRBV6-5 and TRBJ1-5; matching of 6 bases hints at TRBD1 as the D gene. The receptor was derived from a woman in her thirties or forties with acute or convalescent COVID-19. Specimen: peripheral blood. The nucleotides are TGTGCCAGCAGTTTGCCGCCGGGGGGCTGGGAACAGCCCCAGCATTTT. This codes for CASSLPPGGWEQPQHF.